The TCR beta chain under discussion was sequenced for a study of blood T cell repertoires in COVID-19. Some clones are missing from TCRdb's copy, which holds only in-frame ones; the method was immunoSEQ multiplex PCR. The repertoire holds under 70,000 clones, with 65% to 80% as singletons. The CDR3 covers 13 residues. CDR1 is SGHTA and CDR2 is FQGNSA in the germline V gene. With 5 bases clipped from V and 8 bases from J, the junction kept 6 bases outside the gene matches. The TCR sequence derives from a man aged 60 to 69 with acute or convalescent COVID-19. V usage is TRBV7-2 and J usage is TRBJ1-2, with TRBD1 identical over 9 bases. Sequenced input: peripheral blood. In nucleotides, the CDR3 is TGTGCCAGCAGCATACAGGGGGCCCGGGGCTACACCTTC. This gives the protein CASSIQGARGYTF.